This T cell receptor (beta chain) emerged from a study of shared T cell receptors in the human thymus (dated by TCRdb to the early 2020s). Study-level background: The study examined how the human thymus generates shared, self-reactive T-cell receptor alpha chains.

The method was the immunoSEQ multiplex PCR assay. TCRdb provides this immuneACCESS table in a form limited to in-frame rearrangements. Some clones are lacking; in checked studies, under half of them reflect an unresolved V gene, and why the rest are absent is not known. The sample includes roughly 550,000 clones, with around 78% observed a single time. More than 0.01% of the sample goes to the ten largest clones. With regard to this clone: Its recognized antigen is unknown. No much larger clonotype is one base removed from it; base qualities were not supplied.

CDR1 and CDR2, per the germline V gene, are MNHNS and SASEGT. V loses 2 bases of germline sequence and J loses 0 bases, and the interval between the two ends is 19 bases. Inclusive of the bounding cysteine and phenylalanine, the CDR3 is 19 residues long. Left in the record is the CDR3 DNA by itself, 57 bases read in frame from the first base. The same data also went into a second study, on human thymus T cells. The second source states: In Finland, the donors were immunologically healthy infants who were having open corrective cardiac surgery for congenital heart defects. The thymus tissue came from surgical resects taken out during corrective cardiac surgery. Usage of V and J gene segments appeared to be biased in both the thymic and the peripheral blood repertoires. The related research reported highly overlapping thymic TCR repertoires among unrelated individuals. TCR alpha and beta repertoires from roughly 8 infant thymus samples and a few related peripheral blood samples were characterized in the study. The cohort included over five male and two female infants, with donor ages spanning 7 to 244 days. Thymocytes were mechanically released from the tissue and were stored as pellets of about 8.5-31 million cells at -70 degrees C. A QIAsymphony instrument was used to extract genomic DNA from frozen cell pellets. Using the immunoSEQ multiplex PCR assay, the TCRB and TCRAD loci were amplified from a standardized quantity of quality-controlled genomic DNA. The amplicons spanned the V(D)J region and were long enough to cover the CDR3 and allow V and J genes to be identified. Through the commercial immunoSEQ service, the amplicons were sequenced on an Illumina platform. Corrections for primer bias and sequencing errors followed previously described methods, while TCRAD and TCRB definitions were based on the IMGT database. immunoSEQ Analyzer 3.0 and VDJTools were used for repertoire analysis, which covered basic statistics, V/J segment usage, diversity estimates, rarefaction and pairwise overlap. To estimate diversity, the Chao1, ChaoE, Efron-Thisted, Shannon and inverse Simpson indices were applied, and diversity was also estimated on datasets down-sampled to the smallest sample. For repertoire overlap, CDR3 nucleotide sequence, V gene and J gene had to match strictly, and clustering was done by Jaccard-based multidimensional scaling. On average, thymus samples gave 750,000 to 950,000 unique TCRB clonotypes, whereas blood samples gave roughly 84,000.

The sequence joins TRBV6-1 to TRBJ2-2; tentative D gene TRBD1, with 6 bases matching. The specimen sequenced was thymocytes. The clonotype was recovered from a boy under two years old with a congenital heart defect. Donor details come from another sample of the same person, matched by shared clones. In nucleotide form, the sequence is TGTGCCAGCAGTGAAACCCGACAAAGGACAGAGCCGAACACCGGGGAGCTGTTTTTT. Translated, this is CASSETRQRTEPNTGELFF.